The 8 T cell receptor beta chains in this list originate from one sample, sequenced in a study of cytomegalovirus exposure and HLA in healthy donors. Sequencing used immunoSEQ multiplex PCR; TCRdb keeps in-frame clones, though not all of them. Of more than 95,000 clones in the sample, 80% to 90% are singletons; the top ten hold 4% to 5.5%. Sequencing input: PBMCs. All receptors derive from a man younger than 35 in good health and CMV-seropositive.

V usage is TRBV2 and J usage is TRBJ2-1; the match to TRBD2 covers 13 bases. Germline assignment: CDR1 SNHLY and CDR2 FYNNEI. This CDR3 contains 16 residues. Trimming removed 5 bases from V and 7 bases from J; junction bases left unmatched: 8. CDR3 in amino acids: CASSPGLAGALNEQFF. In DNA form, the CDR3 reads TGTGCCAGCAGTCCCGGACTAGCGGGGGCCTTGAATGAGCAGTTCTTC. Combining the CDR3 with reference TRBV2 and TRBJ2-1 gives the whole variable domain EPEVTQTPSHQVTQMGQEVILRCVPISNHLYFYWYRQILGQKVEFLVSFYNNEISEKSEIFDDQFSVERPDGSNFTLKIRSTKLEDSAMYFCASSPGLAGALNEQFFGPGTRLTVL.

The chain is built from TRBV5-1 and TRBJ1-1, with D uncertain. CDR1 is SGHRS, CDR2 YFSETQ, per germline. This CDR3 spans 15 amino acids. The V gene lost 0 bases and the J gene lost 0 bases, with 9 bases spanning the gap. This CDR3 is CASSLAGTMNTEAFF. DNA of the CDR3: TGCGCCAGCAGCTTGGCCGGCACTATGAACACTGAAGCTTTCTTT.

The rearrangement joins TRBV5-1 to TRBJ2-1; 8 bases line up with TRBD1. This CDR3 region has 14 residues. V was pared by 4 bases and J by 5 bases, with 5 bases of the junction left unmatched. Germline assignment: CDR1 SGHRS and CDR2 YFSETQ. CDR3 protein: CASSVRGQHNEQFF. In nucleotides, the CDR3 is TGCGCCAGCAGCGTCAGGGGGCAACACAATGAGCAGTTCTTC.

The J gene is TRBJ2-7, the V gene TRBV11-3; the match to TRBD2 covers 10 bases. Germline CDR1 reads SGHNT; CDR2 reads YENEEA. The CDR3 consists of 16 residues. The V gene end was trimmed by 0 bases and the J gene end by 8 bases; junction bases not matched to a gene: 10. CDR3 bases: TGTGCCAGCAGCTTAGACGGGACTAGCGCCACTACGAAGCAGTACTTC. As protein: CASSLDGTSATTKQYF. Using reference TRBV11-3 and TRBJ2-7 for the parts outside the CDR3, the full variable domain is EAGVVQSPRYKIIEKKQPVAFWCNPISGHNTLYWYLQNLGQGPELLIRYENEEAVDDSQLPKDRFSAERLKGVDSTLKIQPAELGDSAVYLCASSLDGTSATTKQYFGPGTRLTVT.

The gene calls are TRBV27 and TRBJ1-6, with 7 bases aligning to TRBD1. This CDR3 spans 14 amino acids. The J segment lost 7 bases and the V segment lost 4 bases, leaving 4 bases of the junction unmatched. The germline V gene encodes CDR1 MNHEY and CDR2 SMNVEV (reference sequence). CDR3 bases: TGTGCCAGCAGTTCCCAGGGGGGCAATTCACCCCTCCACTTT. It specifies CASSSQGGNSPLHF.

The chain recombines TRBV5-1 with TRBJ2-4, with 12 nucleotides matching TRBD2. CDR1 and CDR2 (germline): SGHRS, YFSETQ. The junction had 8 bases not matched to a gene; V was cut back by 4 bases and J by 0 bases. The CDR3 is 18 amino acids. The CDR3 sequence is CASSNGLAGSLAKNIQYF. In DNA, the CDR3 is TGCGCCAGCAGCAATGGACTAGCGGGGAGCCTAGCCAAAAACATTCAGTACTTC.

This chain uses TRBV5-6 with TRBJ1-4; 7 nucleotides agree with TRBD1. This CDR3 has 16 residues. The J segment lost 10 bases and the V segment lost 4 bases, leaving 16 bases of the junction unmatched. CDR1 SGHDT and CDR2 YYEEEE come from the germline V gene. This CDR3 reads CASSLLRQGPMGKLFF. The CDR3 bases are TGTGCCAGCAGCCTCTTAAGACAGGGCCCGATGGGAAAACTGTTTTTT.

The rearrangement joins TRBV19 to TRBJ2-6; D not resolved. This CDR3 region has 15 residues. CDR1 and CDR2 from the germline V gene are LNHDA and SQIVND (reference sequence). Between the trimmed V and J ends, which lost 1 base and 2 bases, there was a span of 6 bases. CDR3 nucleotides: TGTGCCAGTAGTATAGGGCAGGCTGGGGCCAACGTCCTGACTTTC. Protein sequence: CASSIGQAGANVLTF.